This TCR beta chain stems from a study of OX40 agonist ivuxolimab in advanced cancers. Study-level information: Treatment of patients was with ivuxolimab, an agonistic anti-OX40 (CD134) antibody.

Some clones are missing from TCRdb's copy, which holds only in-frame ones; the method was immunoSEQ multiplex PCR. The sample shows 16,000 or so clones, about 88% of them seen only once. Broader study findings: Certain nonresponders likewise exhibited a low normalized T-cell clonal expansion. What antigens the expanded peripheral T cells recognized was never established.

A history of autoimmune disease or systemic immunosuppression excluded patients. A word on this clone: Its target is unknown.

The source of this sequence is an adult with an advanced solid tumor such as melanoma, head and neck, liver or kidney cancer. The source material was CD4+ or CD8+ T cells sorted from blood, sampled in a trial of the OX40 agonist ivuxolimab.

CDR3 DNA sequence: TGTGCCTGGAGTGTAGGGAGGACAGGGGGTCATTCACCCCTCCACTTT. It is translated as CAWSVGRTGGHSPLHF. The chain carries TRBV30 and TRBJ1-6; 10 bases agree with TRBD1. V was clipped by 0 bases and J by 8 bases; unmatched bases: 7. CDR3 length: 16 amino acids. Germline CDR1 and CDR2: GTSNPN and SVGIG (reference sequence).